Below, one T cell receptor (beta chain) is given with its context. This clone was seen a single time. Its specific antigen is unknown. The sample holds no much larger clone one base away, and base qualities are not on file. The data derive from a study of OX40 agonist ivuxolimab in advanced cancers. Some background on the complete study: Ivuxolimab, which targeted the costimulatory receptor OX40 (CD134), was an agonistic, fully human IgG2 monoclonal antibody. Intravenous ivuxolimab was administered to patients every 2 weeks at six dose levels: 0.01, 0.1, 0.3, 1.5, 3 and 10 mg/kg. Among the approximately 50 dose-escalation patients, about 20 had hepatocellular carcinoma, roughly 15 melanoma, 9 renal cell carcinoma and 9 head and neck cancer. The dose-escalation cohort was roughly 80% male with a mean age of about 60 years, ranging from about 20 to 80. Patients were allowed to have had prior anti-PD-1, anti-PD-L1 or anti-CTLA-4 therapy, and around 40% of the dose-escalation patients had previously received checkpoint inhibitors. Partial responses occurred in three dose-escalation patients, of whom one had hepatocellular carcinoma and two had cutaneous melanoma. The point of sequencing TCRbeta in the periphery was to test whether ivuxolimab changed TCR sequence diversity and drove clonal T-cell expansion. The paper covers the monotherapy dose-escalation part of the phase I ivuxolimab trial, which included N ≈ 57 patients.

V is clipped by 3 bases and J by 2 bases, and the sequence between their germline boundaries is 12 bases long. The CDR3 runs 15 residues from the cysteine to the phenylalanine. This entry keeps only the CDR3 DNA: 45 bases, framed from base 1. The germline V gene encodes CDR1 LGHNA and CDR2 YNFKEQ. Overall study outcomes, separate from this receptor: At doses of 0.1 to 3.0 mg/kg, clonal expansion of both CD4+ and CD8+ blood T cells was observed from baseline to week 6. The antigen specificity of the clonally expanded peripheral T cells was not determined. In partial responders in the 0.1-3.0 mg/kg groups, normalized peripheral clonal expansion was found to be among the lowest, especially among CD8+ T cells. After ivuxolimab, more expanded clones were found on average in CD8+ T cells than in CD4+ T cells. Low levels of normalized T-cell clonal expansion were also shown by some nonresponding patients.

Genomic DNA was isolated from the sorted cells so that the TCRbeta CDR3 region could be sequenced. TCRbeta CDR3 regions were sequenced using the immunoSEQ Assay. Sourced from immuneACCESS, this table was stored by TCRdb with only in-frame sequences that have V and J called. A share of the clones is absent; for the studies checked, an unresolved V gene accounts for under half, and the remainder has no known explanation. This sample holds some 60,000 clones; around 93% were observed only once. The top ten clones comprise around 1.8% of the sample. Patients with autoimmune disease history or receiving systemic immunosuppression were excluded from the trial. Peripheral blood for TCR sequencing was collected from all dose cohorts at baseline, on cycle 4 day 1, and on cycle 7 day 1. Samples were obtained from an open-label, multicenter, first-in-human phase I dose-escalation trial of ivuxolimab. Adults with locally advanced or metastatic melanoma, renal cell carcinoma, hepatocellular carcinoma or head and neck squamous cell carcinoma were enrolled in the trial. Before TCR sequencing, CD4+ T cells and CD8+ T cells were sorted from peripheral blood as separate populations.

The sequence links TRBV4-2 to TRBJ2-3; the D segment may tentatively be TRBD1 or TRBD2, each giving 5 matched bases. This clonotype was obtained from an adult with an advanced solid tumor such as melanoma, head and neck, liver or kidney cancer. The sample was CD4+ or CD8+ T cells sorted from blood, taken in a trial of the OX40 agonist ivuxolimab. The DNA is as follows: TGTGCCAGCAGCCAGGGACCGTCAACCACAGATACGCAGTATTTT. This codes for CASSQGPSTTDTQYF.